The 25 T cell receptor beta chains below all came from one sample that was sequenced in a study of shared clonotypes between healthy human individuals. Positively selected for CCR7, the CD45RO-negative cells used as naive CD8 cells excluded terminally differentiated effector memory CD45RA+ cells. The repertoire was sequenced with immunoSEQ multiplex PCR; TCRdb's copy has only in-frame clones and lacks some. This table has about 1.9 million clones, just under 95% appearing once. The sequenced sample consisted of naive CD8+ T cells from PBMCs. These receptors were collected from a man aged 18 to 30 in good health. Some clones in this sample may be carry-over from other donors' samples.

This clone was counted between two and nine times. This chain uses TRBV5-6 with TRBJ2-7, with D possibly being TRBD1 (5 bases). Germline V gene sequence: CDR1 SGHDT, CDR2 YYEEEE. The V end lost 2 bases, the J end lost 1 base, and 10 bases lay between the germline ends. This CDR3 has 14 residues. The CDR3: CASSLPDSSYEQYF. CDR3 bases: TGTGCCAGCAGCTTACCTGACAGTTCCTACGAGCAGTACTTC.

The genes are TRBV27 and TRBJ2-7; no definite D call. Deletions cut 3 bases from V and 3 bases from J, with 12 bases between. Germline V gives CDR1 MNHEY, CDR2 SMNVEV (reference sequence). The CDR3 sequence is 14 residues long. This chain's CDR3 is CASSFSREFYEQYF. The CDR3 bases are TGTGCCAGCAGTTTTTCAAGGGAATTCTACGAGCAGTACTTC.

This clone was counted once. This chain uses TRBV27 with TRBJ2-7, with TRBD1 identical over 9 bases. The CDR3 is 17 amino acids. Germline V CDR1 and CDR2: MNHEY, SMNVEV (reference sequence). J gave up 3 bases and V 4 bases, and 13 bases lay outside the gene matches. The CDR3 DNA is TGTGCCAGCAGTTGGAGTAAGGGGGACAGGGCAAACTACGAGCAGTACTTC. Protein product: CASSWSKGDRANYEQYF.

This chain joins TRBV10-2 and TRBJ2-7, with D uncertain. This CDR3 comprises 15 residues. Trimming took 0 bases from V and 2 from J, leaving 11 bases between them. CDR1 is WSHSY, CDR2 SAAADI, per germline. Written as DNA, the CDR3 is TGCGCCAGCAGTGAGTCGAGACTCAGTGCCTACGAGCAGTACTTC. It codes for CASSESRLSAYEQYF.

This clone came up once. This chain links TRBV28 with TRBJ1-2; perhaps TRBD1 as D (6 bases). V was clipped by 8 bases and J by 1 base, with 11 bases between them. The germline V gene encodes CDR1 MDHEN and CDR2 SYDVKM. The CDR3 covers 13 residues. The CDR3 DNA reads as TGTGCCAGCTCGCCGGACAGTAACTATGGCTACACCTTC. Its protein is CASSPDSNYGYTF.

This chain joins TRBV7-9 and TRBJ2-1, with 7 nucleotides matching TRBD2. The germline V gene encodes CDR1 SEHNR and CDR2 FQNEAQ (reference sequence). V was clipped by 5 bases and J by 2 bases; unmatched bases: 6. The CDR3 sequence is 15 residues long. DNA of the CDR3: TGTGCCAGCAGCCCCCTAGCGGTGCCCTACAATGAGCAGTTCTTC. Translation gives CASSPLAVPYNEQFF.

V gene TRBV18 combines with J gene TRBJ1-1, with 11 bases identical to TRBD1. Germline V CDR1 and CDR2: KGHSH, LQKENI. The CDR3 sequence is 16 residues long. The junction had 9 bases not matched to a gene; V was cut back by 4 bases and J by 5 bases. In DNA form, the CDR3 reads TGTGCCAGCTCACGCACCGGGACAGGGGGGGGTACTGAAGCTTTCTTT. It specifies CASSRTGTGGGTEAFF.

The chain uses TRBV27 and TRBJ1-3; 10 bases map to TRBD1. Germline CDR1 is MNHEY and CDR2 is SMNVEV (reference sequence). V dropped 1 base and J dropped 8; count of bases not matched to a gene: 11. The CDR3 loop spans 17 amino acids. CDR3 nucleotide sequence: TGTGCCAGCAGTTTATTGTGGGACAGGGGTCTGGCGGACACCATATATTTT. Residues: CASSLLWDRGLADTIYF.

This rearrangement joins TRBV7-9 to TRBJ2-7; tentatively, D is TRBD1 (6 bases). The CDR3 contains 15 residues. V lost 4 bases, J lost 4 bases, and 17 bases lay in between. The germline V gene encodes CDR1 SEHNR and CDR2 FQNEAQ (reference sequence). CDR3: CASSSPRGSSYEQYF. The CDR3 nucleotides are TGTGCCAGCAGCTCACCCAGGGGTTCATCATACGAGCAGTACTTC. Variable domain in full (rest from reference TRBV7-9 and TRBJ2-7): DTGVSQNPRHKITKRGQNVTFRCDPISEHNRLYWYRQTLGQGPEFLTYFQNEAQLEKSRLLSDRFSAERPKGSFSTLEIQRTEQGDSAMYLCASSSPRGSSYEQYFGPGTRLTVT.

Worth noting for this clone: The sample carries other DNA sequences with the same CDR3. The gene calls are TRBV27 and TRBJ1-1; D gene uncertain. V was pared by 3 bases and J by 0 bases, with 5 bases between. The CDR3 is made up of 13 amino acids. The V gene's germline CDR1 is MNHEY and CDR2 SMNVEV (reference sequence). CDR3 amino acids: CASSFLVNTEAFF. CDR3 DNA sequence: TGTGCCAGCAGTTTTCTAGTGAACACTGAAGCTTTCTTT.

The chain uses TRBV4-1 and TRBJ1-1; D possibly corresponds to TRBD1 (6 bases). Trimming took 5 bases from V and 3 from J, leaving 28 bases between them. Germline-derived CDR1 and CDR2 are MGHRA and YSYEKL. The CDR3 contains 19 residues. CDR3 protein: CASSYLGGLGGRGDTEAFF. CDR3 nucleotide sequence: TGCGCCAGCAGCTACTTAGGCGGGCTAGGGGGGCGCGGAGACACTGAAGCTTTCTTT.

This chain uses TRBV7-8 with TRBJ1-4; 9 bases are shared with TRBD1. This CDR3 has 14 residues. Germline V lookup: CDR1 SGHVS, CDR2 FQNEAQ. The ends lost 5 bases at V and 8 bases at J; junction bases unmatched: 6. Here the CDR3 reads CASSAGQGNEKLFF. CDR3 DNA: TGTGCCAGCAGCGCGGGACAGGGTAACGAAAAACTGTTTTTT.

V is TRBV7-9 and J is TRBJ2-5; no clear D gene. The germline V gene has CDR1 SEHNR and CDR2 FQNEAQ (reference sequence). The CDR3 length is 14 residues. The germline V and J ends were trimmed by 5 bases and 3 bases, with 13 bases remaining between them. The CDR3 bases are TGTGCCAGCAGCCCCCCGTGGGGTAAAGAGACCCAGTACTTC. Its translation is CASSPPWGKETQYF. Drawing the rest from reference TRBV7-9 and TRBJ2-5, the complete variable domain is DTGVSQNPRHKITKRGQNVTFRCDPISEHNRLYWYRQTLGQGPEFLTYFQNEAQLEKSRLLSDRFSAERPKGSFSTLEIQRTEQGDSAMYLCASSPPWGKETQYFGPGTRLLVL.

The chain links TRBV4-1 to TRBJ2-1; TRBD1 might be the D (6 bases). V lost 1 base to trimming and J lost 5 bases, with 15 bases between them. Per germline, CDR1 MGHRA and CDR2 YSYEKL. The CDR3 loop spans 16 amino acids. CDR3 loop: CASSQGPGVPDNEQFF. CDR3 DNA sequence: TGCGCCAGCAGCCAAGGTCCAGGGGTGCCGGACAATGAGCAGTTCTTC.

The chain uses TRBV7-9 and TRBJ2-7; D assignment may be TRBD1 or TRBD2 (5 bases each). The ends were cut back, 1 base at V and 7 bases at J, with 14 bases in the middle. The CDR3 length is 14 residues. Germline V gene lookup returns CDR1 SEHNR and CDR2 FQNEAQ (reference sequence). CDR3 coding DNA: TGTGCCAGCAGCTTAGACGGGACCCTTGGTGAGCAGTACTTC. It codes for CASSLDGTLGEQYF. The whole variable domain, filled in from reference TRBV7-9 and TRBJ2-7, reads DTGVSQNPRHKITKRGQNVTFRCDPISEHNRLYWYRQTLGQGPEFLTYFQNEAQLEKSRLLSDRFSAERPKGSFSTLEIQRTEQGDSAMYLCASSLDGTLGEQYFGPGTRLTVT.

This clone has only a few counts. This sequence joins TRBV2 and TRBJ1-2, with 9 bases fitting TRBD1. Germline V gene data show CDR1 as SNHLY and CDR2 as FYNNEI. The CDR3 is 14 residues long. V dropped 6 bases and J dropped 3; count of bases not matched to a gene: 5. In DNA form, the CDR3 reads TGTGCCAGCAGAGGGACAGGGCGCGACTATGGCTACACCTTC. It encodes CASRGTGRDYGYTF.

Notes on this clone: The sample holds other DNA sequences that translate to the same CDR3. V gene TRBV7-9 combines with J gene TRBJ2-3; 8 nucleotides agree with TRBD2. The germline V gene encodes CDR1 SEHNR and CDR2 FQNEAQ (reference sequence). V lost 5 bases to trimming and J lost 0 bases; unmatched junction nucleotides: 4. The CDR3 has 15 amino acids. CDR3 bases: TGTGCCAGCAGCGGAACTAGCGGAAGCACAGATACGCAGTATTTT. Amino acid sequence: CASSGTSGSTDTQYF.

The rearrangement links TRBV7-3 to TRBJ2-2; D possibly corresponds to TRBD2 (5 bases). Germline V CDR1 and CDR2: SGHTA, FQGTGA. Trimming removed 4 bases from V and 1 base from J, with 10 bases in between. This CDR3 comprises 15 residues. The CDR3 bases are TGTGCCAGCAGCTCGACCGGGAAGAACACCGGGGAGCTGTTTTTT. Protein: CASSSTGKNTGELFF.

The J gene is TRBJ2-7, the V gene TRBV7-9; no clear D. V lost 5 bases, J lost 9 bases, and 14 bases lay in between. Germline CDR1 is SEHNR and CDR2 is FQNEAQ (reference sequence). The CDR3 runs to 12 residues. This CDR3 reads CASSRALSVQYF. The CDR3, as DNA: TGTGCCAGCAGCCGGGCCCTTTCCGTGCAGTACTTC.

V gene TRBV27 combines with J gene TRBJ1-1; no clear D. The CDR3 spans 15 residues. Per the germline V gene, CDR1 is MNHEY and CDR2 is SMNVEV (reference sequence). The V gene lost 0 bases and the J gene lost 0 bases, with 8 bases spanning the gap. DNA for the CDR3: TGTGCCAGCAGTTTATCCAGGAACCTGAACACTGAAGCTTTCTTT. Amino acids: CASSLSRNLNTEAFF.

The chain has TRBV4-3 and TRBJ2-1; 9 bases agree with TRBD1. CDR3 size: 16 residues. The V segment lost 4 bases and the J segment 5 bases; nucleotides outside the gene matches: 9. CDR1 is LGHNA, CDR2 YSLEER, per germline. The CDR3 protein is CASSRLTGQGNNEQFF. Written as DNA, the CDR3 is TGCGCCAGCAGCCGTTTGACAGGACAGGGGAACAATGAGCAGTTCTTC.

The V and J genes are TRBV27 and TRBJ2-3; D may be TRBD1 or TRBD2 (6 bases each). V was shortened by 7 bases and J by 2 bases, with 22 bases between the two germline ends. This CDR3 contains 17 residues. Germline V lookup: CDR1 MNHEY, CDR2 SMNVEV (reference sequence). The CDR3 DNA follows: TGTGCCAGCAAAACCCTCTCGGGGGCAGCTCACACAGATACGCAGTATTTT. Protein: CASKTLSGAAHTDTQYF.

The count of this clone is one. V usage is TRBV9 and J usage is TRBJ2-7; 8 bases are a match to TRBD2. With 6 bases clipped from V and 1 base from J, the junction kept 9 bases outside the gene matches. The CDR3 has 15 residues. Germline lookup yields CDR1 SGDLS and CDR2 YYNGEE. CDR3 sequence: CASTPSGSGSYEQYF. The CDR3 DNA sequence: TGTGCCAGCACCCCCAGCGGGAGCGGGTCCTACGAGCAGTACTTC.

On this clone itself: The same CDR3 can be traced to other DNA sequences in this sample. The chain combines TRBV9 with TRBJ2-6; a possible D gene is TRBD2 (6 bases). This CDR3 has 16 amino acids. Germline V lookup: CDR1 SGDLS, CDR2 YYNGEE. The ends were cut back, 2 bases at V and 0 bases at J, with 9 bases in the middle. CDR3 amino acids: CASSVGRGSGANVLTF. The CDR3 DNA sequence: TGTGCCAGCAGCGTGGGGCGGGGCTCTGGGGCCAACGTCCTGACTTTC.

In regard to this clone: This specimen includes other DNA sequences encoding the same CDR3. The V and J genes are TRBV29-1 and TRBJ1-2; D remains unclear. The germline gives CDR1 SQVTM, CDR2 ANQGSEA. V was shortened by 4 bases and J by 7 bases, with 4 bases between the two germline ends. The CDR3 is 9 amino acids. The CDR3 coding sequence is TGCAGCGTTGTTCCTGGCTACACCTTC. It yields the protein CSVVPGYTF.